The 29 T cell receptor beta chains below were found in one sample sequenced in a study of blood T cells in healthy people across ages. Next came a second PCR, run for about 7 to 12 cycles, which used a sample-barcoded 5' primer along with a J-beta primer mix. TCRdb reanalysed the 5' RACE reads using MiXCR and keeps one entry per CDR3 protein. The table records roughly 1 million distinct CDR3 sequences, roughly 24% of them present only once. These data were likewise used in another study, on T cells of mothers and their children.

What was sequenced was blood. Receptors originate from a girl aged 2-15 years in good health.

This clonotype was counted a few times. The CDR3 region is CASSYPGQTTYEQYF. The DNA for the CDR3 is TGTGCCAGCAGCTATCCGGGACAGACGACCTACGAGCAGTACTTC. The chain is built from TRBV7-2 and TRBJ2-7, with 7 nucleotides matching TRBD1. Germline assignment: CDR1 SGHTA and CDR2 FQGNSA. V trimming: 4 bases; J trimming: 2 bases; junction bases outside the gene matches: 8. The CDR3 runs to 15 residues. Complete variable domain (other parts from reference TRBV7-2 and TRBJ2-7): GAGVSQSPSNKVTEKGKDVELRCDPISGHTALYWYRQSLGQGLEFLIYFQGNSAPDKSGLPSDRFSAERTGGSVSTLTIQRTQQEDSAVYLCASSYPGQTTYEQYFGPGTRLTVT.

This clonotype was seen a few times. The CDR3 bases are TGTGCCAGCAGCTTGGTTGAAGGACACTGGTACTTC. As protein: CASSLVEGHWYF. The chain couples TRBV7-2 to TRBJ2-5; D is possibly TRBD1 (5 bases). Looked up from germline, CDR1 is SGHTA and CDR2 is FQGNSA. There are 12 residues in the CDR3. V was trimmed by 3 bases and J by 13 bases, leaving 15 bases between them. The full variable domain, in which reference TRBV7-2 and TRBJ2-5 provide the parts outside the CDR3, is GAGVSQSPSNKVTEKGKDVELRCDPISGHTALYWYRQSLGQGLEFLIYFQGNSAPDKSGLPSDRFSAERTGGSVSTLTIQRTQQEDSAVYLCASSLVEGHWYFGPGTRLLVL.

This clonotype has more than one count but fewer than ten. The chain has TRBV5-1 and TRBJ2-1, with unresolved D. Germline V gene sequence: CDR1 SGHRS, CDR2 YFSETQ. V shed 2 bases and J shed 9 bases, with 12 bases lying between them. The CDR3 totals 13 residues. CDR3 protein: CASSFEGEFEQFF. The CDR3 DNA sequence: TGCGCCAGCAGCTTTGAAGGAGAGTTTGAGCAGTTCTTC.

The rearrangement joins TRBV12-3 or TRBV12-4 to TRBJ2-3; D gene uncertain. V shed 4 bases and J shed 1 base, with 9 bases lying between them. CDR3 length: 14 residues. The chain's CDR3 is CASSSTHGTDTQYF. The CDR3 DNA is TGTGCCAGCAGTTCTACCCATGGCACAGATACGCAGTATTTT.

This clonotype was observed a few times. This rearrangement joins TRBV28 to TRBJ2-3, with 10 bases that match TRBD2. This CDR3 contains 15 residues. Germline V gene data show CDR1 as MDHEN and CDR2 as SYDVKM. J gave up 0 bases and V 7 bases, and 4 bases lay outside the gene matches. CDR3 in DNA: TGTGCCAGCATCATAGCGGGGGGAAGCACAGATACGCAGTATTTT. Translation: CASIIAGGSTDTQYF.

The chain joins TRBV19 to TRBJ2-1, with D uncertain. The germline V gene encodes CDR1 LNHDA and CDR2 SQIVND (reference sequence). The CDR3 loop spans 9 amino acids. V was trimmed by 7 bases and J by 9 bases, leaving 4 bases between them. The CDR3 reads CASNGEQFF. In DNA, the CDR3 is TGTGCCAGTAATGGTGAGCAGTTCTTC.

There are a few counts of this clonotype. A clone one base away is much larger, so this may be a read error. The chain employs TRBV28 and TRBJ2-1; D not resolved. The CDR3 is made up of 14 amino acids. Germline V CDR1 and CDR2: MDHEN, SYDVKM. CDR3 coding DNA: TGTGCCAACAGTCCCCGTGGATCCCACAATGAGCAGTTCTTC. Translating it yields CANSPRGSHNEQFF.

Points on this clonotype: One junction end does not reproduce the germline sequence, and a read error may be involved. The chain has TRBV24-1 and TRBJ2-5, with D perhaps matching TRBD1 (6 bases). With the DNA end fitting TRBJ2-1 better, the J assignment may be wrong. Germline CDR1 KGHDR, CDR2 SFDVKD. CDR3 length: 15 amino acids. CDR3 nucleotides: TGTGCCACCAGTGACTTGGCCTTTGGGGGCAATAAGCAGTTCTTC. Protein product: CATSDLAFGGNKQFF.

CDR3 sequence (DNA): TGCAGTGCTAGAGTGACCACCTACGAGCAGTACTTC. This translates into CSARVTTYEQYF. The chain links TRBV20-1 to TRBJ2-7, with no clear D. The CDR3 has 12 amino acids. The V gene lost 1 base and the J gene lost 2 bases, with 6 bases spanning the gap. The germline V gene encodes CDR1 DFQATT and CDR2 SNEGSKA (reference sequence).

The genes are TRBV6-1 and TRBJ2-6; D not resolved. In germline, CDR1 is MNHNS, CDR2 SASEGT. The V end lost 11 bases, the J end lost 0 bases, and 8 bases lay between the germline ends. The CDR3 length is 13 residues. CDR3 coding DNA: TGTGCCGTAGACCACTCTGGGGCCAACGTCCTGACTTTC. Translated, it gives CAVDHSGANVLTF.

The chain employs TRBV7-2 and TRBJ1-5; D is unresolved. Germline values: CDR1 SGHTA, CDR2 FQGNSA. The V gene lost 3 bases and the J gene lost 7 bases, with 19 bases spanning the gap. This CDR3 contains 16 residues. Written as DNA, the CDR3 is TGTGCCAGCAGCTTTGGTGAAGCGGTTAGGGAGCAGCCCCAGCATTTT. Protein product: CASSFGEAVREQPQHF.

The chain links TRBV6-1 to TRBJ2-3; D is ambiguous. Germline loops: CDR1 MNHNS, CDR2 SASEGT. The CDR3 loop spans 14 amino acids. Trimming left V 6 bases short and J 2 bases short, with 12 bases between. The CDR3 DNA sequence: TGTGCCAGCAGCCCACGCTTTTTCACAGATACGCAGTATTTT. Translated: CASSPRFFTDTQYF.

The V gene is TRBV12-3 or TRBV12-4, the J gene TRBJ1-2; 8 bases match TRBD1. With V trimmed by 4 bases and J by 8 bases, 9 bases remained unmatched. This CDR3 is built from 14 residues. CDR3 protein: CASSWRRTGQGYTF. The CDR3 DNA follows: TGTGCCAGCAGTTGGCGGAGGACAGGGCAGGGCTACACCTTC.

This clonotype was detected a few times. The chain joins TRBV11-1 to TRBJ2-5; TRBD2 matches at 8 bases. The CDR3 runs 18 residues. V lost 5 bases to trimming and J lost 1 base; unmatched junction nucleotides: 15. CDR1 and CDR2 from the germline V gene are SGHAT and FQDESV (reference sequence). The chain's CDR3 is CASSPGASLAGPQETQYF. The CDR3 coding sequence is TGTGCCAGCAGCCCTGGGGCAAGCTTAGCGGGACCCCAAGAGACCCAGTACTTC.

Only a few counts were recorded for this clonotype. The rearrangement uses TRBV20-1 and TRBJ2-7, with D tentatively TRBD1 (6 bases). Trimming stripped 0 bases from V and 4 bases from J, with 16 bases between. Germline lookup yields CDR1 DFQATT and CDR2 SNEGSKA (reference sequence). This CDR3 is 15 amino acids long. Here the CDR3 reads CSARDSTGPWYEQYF. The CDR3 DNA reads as TGCAGTGCTAGAGATTCTACAGGGCCGTGGTACGAGCAGTACTTC.

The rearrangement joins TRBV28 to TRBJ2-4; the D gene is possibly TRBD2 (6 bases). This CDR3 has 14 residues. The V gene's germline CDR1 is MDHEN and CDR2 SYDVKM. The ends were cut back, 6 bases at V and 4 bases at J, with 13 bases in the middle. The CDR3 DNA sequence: TGTGCCAGCAGAGGAGGGCTAGAGAAAAACATTCAGTACTTC. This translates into CASRGGLEKNIQYF.

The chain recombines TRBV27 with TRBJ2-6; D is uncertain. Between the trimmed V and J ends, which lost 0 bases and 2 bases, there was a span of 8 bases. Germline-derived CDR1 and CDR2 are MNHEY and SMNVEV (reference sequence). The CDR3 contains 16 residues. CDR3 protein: CASSLSVGTGANVLTF. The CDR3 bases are TGTGCCAGCAGTTTATCGGTTGGAACTGGGGCCAACGTCCTGACTTTC. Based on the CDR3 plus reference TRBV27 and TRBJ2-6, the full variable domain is EAQVTQNPRYLITVTGKKLTVTCSQNMNHEYMSWYRQDPGLGLRQIYYSMNVEVTDKGDVPEGYKVSRKEKRNFPLILESPSPNQTSLYFCASSLSVGTGANVLTFGAGSRLTVL.

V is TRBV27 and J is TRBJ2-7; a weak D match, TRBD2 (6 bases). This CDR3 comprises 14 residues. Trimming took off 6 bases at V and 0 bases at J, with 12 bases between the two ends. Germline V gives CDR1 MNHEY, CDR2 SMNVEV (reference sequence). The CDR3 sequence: CASSLASRSYEQYF. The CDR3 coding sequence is TGTGCCAGCAGCCTAGCGTCCCGCTCCTACGAGCAGTACTTC.

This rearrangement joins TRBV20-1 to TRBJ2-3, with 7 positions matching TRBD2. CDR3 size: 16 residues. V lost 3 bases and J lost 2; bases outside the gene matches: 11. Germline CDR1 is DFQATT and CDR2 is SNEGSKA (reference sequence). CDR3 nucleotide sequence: TGCAGTGCTAGCTTACTAGGGAGGGGATACACAGATACGCAGTATTTT. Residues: CSASLLGRGYTDTQYF.

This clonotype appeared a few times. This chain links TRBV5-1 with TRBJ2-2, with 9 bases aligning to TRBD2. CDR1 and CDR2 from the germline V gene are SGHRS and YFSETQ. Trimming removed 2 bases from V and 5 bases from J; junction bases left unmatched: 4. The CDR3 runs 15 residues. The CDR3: CASSFSGGMTGELFF. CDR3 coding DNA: TGCGCCAGCAGCTTCAGCGGGGGGATGACCGGGGAGCTGTTTTTT.

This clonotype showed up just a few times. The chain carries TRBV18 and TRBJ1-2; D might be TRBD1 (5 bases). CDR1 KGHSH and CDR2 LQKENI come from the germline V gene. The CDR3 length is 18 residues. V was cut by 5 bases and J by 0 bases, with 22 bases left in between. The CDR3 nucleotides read TGTGCCAGCTCAAGCTTCCCGGGACTCAGTGGGGCTAACTATGGCTACACCTTC. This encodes CASSSFPGLSGANYGYTF.

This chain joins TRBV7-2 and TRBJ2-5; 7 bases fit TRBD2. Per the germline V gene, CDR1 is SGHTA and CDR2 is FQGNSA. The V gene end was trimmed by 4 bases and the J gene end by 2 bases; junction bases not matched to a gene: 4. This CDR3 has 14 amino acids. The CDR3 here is CASSSLAPQETQYF. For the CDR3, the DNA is TGTGCCAGCAGCTCACTAGCGCCTCAAGAGACCCAGTACTTC.

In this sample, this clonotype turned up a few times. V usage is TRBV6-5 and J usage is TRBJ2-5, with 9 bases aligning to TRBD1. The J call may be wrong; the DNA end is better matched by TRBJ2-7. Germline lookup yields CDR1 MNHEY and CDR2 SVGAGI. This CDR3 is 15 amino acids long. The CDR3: CASSYSDRGFYEQYF. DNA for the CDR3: TGTGCCAGCAGTTACTCGGACAGGGGTTTCTACGAGCAGTACTTC.

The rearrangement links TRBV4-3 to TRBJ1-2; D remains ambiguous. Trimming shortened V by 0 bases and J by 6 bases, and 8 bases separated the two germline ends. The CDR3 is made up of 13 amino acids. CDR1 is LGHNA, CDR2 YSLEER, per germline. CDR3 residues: CASSQDMVNGYTF. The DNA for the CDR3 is TGCGCCAGCAGCCAAGATATGGTGAATGGCTACACCTTC.

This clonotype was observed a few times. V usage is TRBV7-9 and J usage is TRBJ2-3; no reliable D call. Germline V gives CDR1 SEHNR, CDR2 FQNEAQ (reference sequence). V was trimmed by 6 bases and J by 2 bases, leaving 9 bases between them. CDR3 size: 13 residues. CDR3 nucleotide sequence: TGTGCCAGCAGTCGCGAGAACACAGATACGCAGTATTTT. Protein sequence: CASSRENTDTQYF. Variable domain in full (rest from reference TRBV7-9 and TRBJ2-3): DTGVSQNPRHKITKRGQNVTFRCDPISEHNRLYWYRQTLGQGPEFLTYFQNEAQLEKSRLLSDRFSAERPKGSFSTLEIQRTEQGDSAMYLCASSRENTDTQYFGPGTRLTVL.

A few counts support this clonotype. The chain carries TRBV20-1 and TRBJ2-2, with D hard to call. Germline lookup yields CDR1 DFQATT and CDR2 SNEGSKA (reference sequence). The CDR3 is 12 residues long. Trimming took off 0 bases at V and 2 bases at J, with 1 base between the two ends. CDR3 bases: TGCAGTGCTAGAGAAAACACCGGGGAGCTGTTTTTT. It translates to CSARENTGELFF.

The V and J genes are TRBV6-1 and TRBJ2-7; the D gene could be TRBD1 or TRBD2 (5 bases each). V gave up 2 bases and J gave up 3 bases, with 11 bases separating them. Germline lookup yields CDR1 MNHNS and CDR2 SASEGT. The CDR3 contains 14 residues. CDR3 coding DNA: TGTGCCAGCAGTGAAATGGGACCGCACTACGAGCAGTACTTC. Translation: CASSEMGPHYEQYF.

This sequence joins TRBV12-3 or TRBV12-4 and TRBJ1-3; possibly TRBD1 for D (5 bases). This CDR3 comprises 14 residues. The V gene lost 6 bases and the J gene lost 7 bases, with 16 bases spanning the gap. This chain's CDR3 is CASSSIMGVNTIYF. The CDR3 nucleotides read TGTGCCAGCAGCTCCATTATGGGGGTCAACACCATATATTTT.

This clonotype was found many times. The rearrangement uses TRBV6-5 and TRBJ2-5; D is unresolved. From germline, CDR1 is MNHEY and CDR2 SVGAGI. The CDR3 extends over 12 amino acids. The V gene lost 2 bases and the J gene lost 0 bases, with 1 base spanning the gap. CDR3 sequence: CASSYDQETQYF. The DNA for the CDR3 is TGTGCCAGCAGTTACGACCAAGAGACCCAGTACTTC.